The T cell receptor (beta chain) under discussion was sequenced for a study of blood T cell repertoires in COVID-19 (dated by TCRdb to about 2020). Looking at the study overall: Collaborator samples came from the United States, Italy and Spain and covered acute and convalescent phases of COVID-19. The prospective study material was composed of cDNA or gDNA derived from T cells, B-cell-depleted T cells, or PBMCs. The dataset comprised deeply sampled blood TCRbeta repertoires from subjects exposed to, actively infected with, or recovered from COVID-19. A freely available public database, intended as a resource for researchers studying the immune response to SARS-CoV-2, is where the repertoires were released. The samples were drawn from two sources: the first 160 participants of the ongoing ImmuneRACE study, and 950 to 1,500 subjects contributed by 6 global collaborators. Nearly every sample came with metadata listing a de-identified subject ID, COVID-19 status, age in years and sex. Where HLA class I and class II types were available, the types were taken from metadata supplied by the sample provider, not from assay-based typing. What the authors observed across the whole study: The quantity of clinical and demographic metadata differed by source and by participant and was supplied without curation.

As concerns this clone: Its antigen specificity is not known. No much larger clone is present one base from it, and per-base qualities are unavailable.

Collaborating institutions collected whole blood in K2EDTA tubes following their own protocols. For TCRbeta analysis, collaborators shipped samples as frozen whole blood, isolated PBMCs, or DNA extracted from either of those sample types. Reading from cysteine to phenylalanine, the CDR3 counts 14 amino acids. Only the CDR3 part of the read is kept: 42 bases, read in frame from the first base. V lost 4 bases and J lost 10 bases, and the count of bases not matched to a germline gene is 9. CDR1 and CDR2 (MNHEY, SMNVEV) derive from the germline V gene (reference sequence). TCRbeta CDR3 regions were amplified from genomic DNA by means of the immunoSEQ Assay, a bias-controlled multiplex PCR. Regarding the original processing steps: Nucleated cell counts per sample were estimated from amplification of reference gene primers within the assay. Sequence reads were collapsed and filtered to measure the absolute abundance of every unique TCRbeta CDR3 rearrangement. For each sample, productive Simpson clonality was calculated as the square root of Simpson's diversity index across productive rearrangements. In TCRdb, the immuneACCESS table is reduced to in-frame sequences with V and J assigned. These tables do not hold every clone; where another copy was compared, an unresolved V gene accounts for under half, and the others remain unexplained. The V and J calls and clone size come from that table; D and trimming were worked out from the DNA. The sample records around 230,000 clones, 75% to 85% of which are singletons. The ten largest clones capture 9.5% to 15% of the sample.

This receptor was taken from a woman aged 55-70 years with active or convalescent COVID-19. The sequence is built from TRBV27 and TRBJ1-1; TRBD1 lines up with 10 middle nucleotides. The sequencing sample was made of peripheral blood. The CDR3 corresponds to CASSSGQGMGGAFF. The sequenced DNA: TGTGCCAGCAGTTCGGGACAGGGGATGGGTGGAGCTTTCTTT.